Below, one TCR beta chain is given with its context. Its matching antigen is unknown. Researchers prepared the TCRbeta library using unique molecular identifiers, the study reports. MiXCR was run by TCRdb on the PCR reads, yielding one entry per CDR3 protein. The sample holds 350,000 to 500,000 distinct CDR3 sequences, around two fifths seen once. This sample stems from a study of T-cell reconstitution after alpha-beta-depleted transplantation in children. Study outcomes and limitations: From surviving recipient T cells and thymic progenitors came the high day-60 TCRbeta diversity observed in some patients. When one year had passed after transplant, most T-cell counts and diversity came from newly produced T cells. Reportedly, alpha-beta T cells present about two months post-transplant originated from several hundred expanded clones of graft origin.

CDR1 is DFQATT, CDR2 SNEGSKA, per germline (reference sequence). This CDR3 contains 15 residues. V trimming: 5 bases; J trimming: 7 bases; junction bases outside the gene matches: 13. The sequence was obtained from a girl aged 2-9 years with aplastic anemia, due to receive a stem cell transplant. Sequencing was performed on PBMCs, taken before TCRalphabeta/CD19-depleted stem cell transplant. This sequence joins TRBV20-1 and TRBJ2-7; 11 nucleotides match TRBD2. DNA for the CDR3: TGCAGTGCTTCCCCGGATAGCGGGGGGGCAGGTGAGCAGTACTTC. Protein product: CSASPDSGGAGEQYF.